The source of this T cell receptor beta chain is a study of spatial heterogeneity in lung cancer. Across the whole study: There were, on average, more than ten raw-read appearances for each unique TCR and UMI combination. General study results and limits: Alpha and beta chain coverage of tumor T cells was estimated at about 6.7% and 13%, respectively. In tumors, expanded intratumoral alpha and beta TCR counts tracked mutation counts.

MiXCR, run by TCRdb on the 5' RACE reads, gives a single entry per CDR3 protein. The sample has roughly 9,800 distinct CDR3 sequences; roughly 10% are singletons. This CDR3 has 16 amino acids. Germline lookup yields CDR1 SGHRS and CDR2 YFSETQ. V was cut by 1 base and J by 1 base, with 14 bases left in between. Described time point: sample taken at primary tumor resection. At least ten counts were recorded for this clonotype. Its matching antigen is unknown. Here the sequenced sample was lung tumor tissue, taken at surgery. The J gene is TRBJ1-1, the V gene TRBV5-1; the D gene is possibly TRBD1 (5 bases). The sequence was collected from a female donor with early-stage non-small cell lung cancer. CDR3 in amino acids: CASSLMKGRPNTEAFF. In nucleotides, the CDR3 is TGCGCCAGCAGCTTGATGAAGGGGCGTCCGAACACTGAAGCTTTCTTT.